The 30 T cell receptor beta chains below all came from one sample that was sequenced in a study of blood T cells in healthy people across ages. A J-beta primer mix and a sample-barcoded 5' primer were used in a second PCR of roughly 7 to 12 cycles. TCRdb reprocessed the 5' RACE reads via MiXCR and lists one record per CDR3 protein. Here the sample spans about 1.4 million distinct CDR3 sequences, roughly 60% being singletons. Sequencing was performed on blood. Receptors were obtained from a young man in good health.

V is TRBV29-1 and J is TRBJ1-2; 7 nucleotides match TRBD1. V was pared by 6 bases and J by 5 bases, with 12 bases of the junction left unmatched. The CDR3 consists of 14 residues. The germline V gene has CDR1 SQVTM and CDR2 ANQGSEA. The CDR3 sequence is CSVVDREGRYGYTF. Written as DNA, the CDR3 is TGCAGCGTCGTCGACAGGGAGGGTCGGTATGGCTACACCTTC.

The gene calls are TRBV7-6 and TRBJ2-6; maybe TRBD2 (5 bases). V lost 5 bases, J lost 1 base, and 15 bases lay in between. Germline V gene lookup returns CDR1 SGHVS and CDR2 FNYEAQ. The CDR3 sequence is 17 residues long. CDR3 in DNA: TGTGCCAGCAGCCTCAGAGGGTCCTCTTCTGGGGCCAACGTCCTGACTTTC. Protein sequence: CASSLRGSSSGANVLTF.

The chain uses TRBV4-1 and TRBJ2-7; D might be TRBD2 (5 bases). In germline, CDR1 is MGHRA, CDR2 YSYEKL. This CDR3 region has 16 residues. V dropped 0 bases and J dropped 7 bases, with 19 bases sitting between them. The CDR3 DNA reads TGCGCCAGCAGCCAAGAAAACTGGGCCGTAACTAGGGAGCAGTACTTC. Its protein product is CASSQENWAVTREQYF.

This clonotype has a handful of counts. The chain has TRBV2 and TRBJ1-5; the D gene is possibly TRBD1 (5 bases). The germline V and J ends were trimmed by 6 bases and 0 bases, with 6 bases remaining between them. Germline V gene data show CDR1 as SNHLY and CDR2 as FYNNEI. The CDR3 contains 13 residues. Written as DNA, the CDR3 is TGTGCCAGCAGACAGGATAGCAATCAGCCCCAGCATTTT. This sequence encodes CASRQDSNQPQHF.

The genes are TRBV7-9 and TRBJ1-2; D is undetermined. CDR1 is SEHNR, CDR2 FQNEAQ, per germline (reference sequence). V was trimmed by 6 bases and J by 2 bases, leaving 25 bases between them. The CDR3 is 18 amino acids. CDR3 nucleotide sequence: TGTGCCAGCAGTCAGACGGCCCAAGACCTGGTGAAAAACTATGGCTACACCTTC. Translation gives CASSQTAQDLVKNYGYTF. The full variable domain, rest sourced from reference TRBV7-9 and TRBJ1-2, is DTGVSQNPRHKITKRGQNVTFRCDPISEHNRLYWYRQTLGQGPEFLTYFQNEAQLEKSRLLSDRFSAERPKGSFSTLEIQRTEQGDSAMYLCASSQTAQDLVKNYGYTFGSGTRLTVV.

The V and J genes are TRBV20-1 and TRBJ2-1, with 9 bases aligning to TRBD2. V lost 4 bases and J lost 2; bases outside the gene matches: 6. The CDR3 totals 15 residues. Germline V lookup: CDR1 DFQATT, CDR2 SNEGSKA (reference sequence). CDR3 DNA sequence: TGCAGTGCTAATAAGGCTAGCGGGGCCTACAATGAGCAGTTCTTC. It encodes CSANKASGAYNEQFF.

This chain uses TRBV5-1 with TRBJ2-7; 7 positions match TRBD2. CDR1 and CDR2 from the germline V gene are SGHRS and YFSETQ. The CDR3 length is 15 residues. After removal of 3 bases from V and 1 base from J, the junction contained 7 bases not matched to a gene. CDR3 bases: TGCGCCAGCAGCTGGGGCCTAGCGGCATCCTACGAGCAGTACTTC. This gives the protein CASSWGLAASYEQYF.

This chain joins TRBV20-1 and TRBJ2-5; 9 positions agree with TRBD1. With the DNA end fitting TRBJ2-7 better, the J assignment may be wrong. Germline assignment: CDR1 DFQATT and CDR2 SNEGSKA (reference sequence). This CDR3 region has 16 residues. The CDR3 DNA sequence: TGCAGTGCTAGAGATTCCGGGACAGGGCGACTCTACGAGCAGTACTTC. It translates to CSARDSGTGRLYEQYF.

The chain has TRBV7-8 and TRBJ2-3, with 7 bases identical to TRBD1. Germline CDR1 SGHVS, CDR2 FQNEAQ. Losses at the gene ends were 8 bases for V and 0 bases for J; bases not matched to a gene: 8. The CDR3 consists of 15 residues. Here the CDR3 reads CASAPGTASTDTQYF. As DNA, the CDR3 is TGTGCCAGCGCTCCCGGGACAGCAAGCACAGATACGCAGTATTTT.

The genes are TRBV4-1 and TRBJ2-3; TRBD1 agrees at 7 bases. The V segment lost 0 bases and the J segment 2 bases; nucleotides outside the gene matches: 11. CDR1 MGHRA and CDR2 YSYEKL come from the germline V gene. The CDR3 loop spans 18 amino acids. CDR3 coding DNA: TGCGCCAGCAGCCAAGATACCCCACAGGGGTTCGTCACAGATACGCAGTATTTT. Translation gives CASSQDTPQGFVTDTQYF.

This chain connects TRBV29-1 to TRBJ2-5; D uncertain. The CDR3 sequence is 12 residues long. Per the germline V gene, CDR1 is SQVTM and CDR2 is ANQGSEA. V was trimmed by 3 bases and J by 5 bases, leaving 10 bases between them. CDR3 protein: CSVESIGETQYF. DNA of the CDR3: TGCAGCGTTGAGTCGATAGGGGAGACCCAGTACTTC.

This chain uses TRBV4-1 with TRBJ2-1, with D perhaps matching TRBD2 (6 bases). With 1 base removed from V and 8 bases from J, the gap between germline ends came to 15 bases. This CDR3 is 15 amino acids long. Germline V CDR1 and CDR2: MGHRA, YSYEKL. The CDR3 DNA sequence: TGCGCCAGCAGCCAAGCGGAGGGAAACACGGATGAGCAGTTCTTC. Protein product: CASSQAEGNTDEQFF.

In DNA, the CDR3 is TGCGCCAGCAGTGAAGTGCCCGACACGGTGTACTTC. The encoded protein is CASSEVPDTVYF. The chain combines TRBV10-2 with TRBJ2-5; no reliable D call. V was cut by 3 bases and J by 13 bases, with 15 bases left in between. CDR1 and CDR2 from the germline V gene are WSHSY and SAAADI. The CDR3 totals 12 residues.

The rearrangement links TRBV10-3 to TRBJ2-7; 8 bases align to TRBD2. The CDR3 has 17 amino acids. CDR1 is ENHRY and CDR2 is SYGVKD in the germline V gene. The V gene end was trimmed by 0 bases and the J gene end by 1 base; junction bases not matched to a gene: 8. The CDR3 reads CAISESHGGGGSYEQYF. The CDR3 DNA reads as TGTGCCATCAGTGAGTCTCACGGGGGGGGAGGATCCTACGAGCAGTACTTC.

J is TRBJ1-2 and V is TRBV28, with TRBD1 identical over 9 bases. Germline V gives CDR1 MDHEN, CDR2 SYDVKM. Trimming took 3 bases from V and 5 from J; bases not matched to a gene: 4. The CDR3 sequence is 14 residues long. The CDR3 reads CASSFGTGSYGYTF. The CDR3 bases are TGTGCCAGCAGTTTTGGGACAGGGAGTTATGGCTACACCTTC.

The rearrangement joins TRBV7-9 to TRBJ2-7; D call uncertain. Looked up from germline, CDR1 is SEHNR and CDR2 is FQNEAQ (reference sequence). The CDR3 loop spans 14 amino acids. The germline V and J ends were trimmed by 3 bases and 5 bases, with 14 bases remaining between them. The CDR3 bases are TGTGCCAGCAGCTTCCTAGAATCGGACCACGAGCAGTACTTC. It specifies CASSFLESDHEQYF.

The CDR3 spells CASSQEAKQETQYF. CDR3 DNA sequence: TGCGCCAGCAGCCAAGAGGCTAAACAAGAGACCCAGTACTTC. The rearrangement uses TRBV4-1 and TRBJ2-5; no clear D. Looked up from germline, CDR1 is MGHRA and CDR2 is YSYEKL. The CDR3 is made up of 14 amino acids. V was clipped by 0 bases and J by 2 bases, with 7 bases between them.

The rearrangement joins TRBV3-1 to TRBJ2-3, with 7 bases lining up with TRBD1. The CDR3 loop spans 16 amino acids. Germline CDR1 is LGHDT and CDR2 is YNNKEL (reference sequence). After removal of 3 bases from V and 0 bases from J, the junction contained 6 bases not matched to a gene. The CDR3 DNA is TGTGCCAGCAGCCAGCTCAGGACAGGAAGCACAGATACGCAGTATTTT. This encodes CASSQLRTGSTDTQYF.

This clonotype appeared a few times. The CDR3 loop is CSARPYRVTYEQYF. The CDR3, as DNA: TGCAGTGCTAGGCCCTACAGGGTAACCTACGAGCAGTACTTC. The chain is built from TRBV20-1 and TRBJ2-7, with D perhaps TRBD1 (6 bases). From germline, CDR1 is DFQATT and CDR2 SNEGSKA (reference sequence). Trimming took 3 bases from V and 2 from J, leaving 14 bases between them. The CDR3 spans 14 residues.

The chain joins TRBV29-1 to TRBJ2-1, with D hard to call. Between the trimmed V and J ends, which lost 7 bases and 6 bases, there was a span of 19 bases. The germline gives CDR1 SQVTM, CDR2 ANQGSEA. There are 14 residues in the CDR3. The CDR3 bases are TGCAGCGCCTCCAATGTTGCCGACTTCAATGAGCAGTTCTTC. Translated, it gives CSASNVADFNEQFF.

This clonotype was picked up a small number of times. This sequence joins TRBV10-3 and TRBJ2-7; 8 bases agree with TRBD2. Trimming removed 10 bases from V and 2 bases from J; junction bases left unmatched: 10. The CDR3 sequence is 14 residues long. Germline CDR1 reads ENHRY; CDR2 reads SYGVKD. The DNA for the CDR3 is TGTGCCAGAGAACATAGCGGGGCACCCTACGAGCAGTACTTC. Amino acids: CAREHSGAPYEQYF.

The CDR3: CASSEAKNPNTEAFF. CDR3 nucleotide sequence: TGTGCCAGCAGTGAAGCTAAAAACCCGAACACTGAAGCTTTCTTT. The chain combines TRBV2 with TRBJ1-1, with D uncertain. V was shortened by 0 bases and J by 1 base, with 9 bases between the two germline ends. Germline CDR1 is SNHLY and CDR2 is FYNNEI. This CDR3 is 15 amino acids long.

The V gene is TRBV6-6, the J gene TRBJ2-1, with 12 bases lining up with TRBD2. The CDR3 runs to 12 residues. Germline-derived CDR1 and CDR2 are MNHNY and SVGAGI (reference sequence). The junction had 5 bases not matched to a gene; V was cut back by 6 bases and J by 14 bases. The CDR3 spells CASRTSGGSEFF. CDR3 coding DNA: TGTGCCAGCAGAACTAGCGGGGGGAGTGAGTTCTTC.

This clonotype came up once. V is TRBV7-2 and J is TRBJ2-5, with 7 bases aligning to TRBD2. Germline CDR1 is SGHTA and CDR2 is FQGNSA. The CDR3 contains 17 residues. The J segment lost 5 bases and the V segment lost 5 bases, leaving 17 bases of the junction unmatched. This CDR3 is CASSLNRRRGKWETQYF. DNA for the CDR3: TGTGCCAGCAGCCTAAATCGGAGGCGGGGGAAATGGGAGACCCAGTACTTC.

V usage is TRBV4-1 and J usage is TRBJ1-2, with D possibly matching TRBD1 (5 bases). Germline CDR1 and CDR2: MGHRA and YSYEKL. Trimming took 0 bases from V and 4 from J, leaving 15 bases between them. This CDR3 is 16 amino acids long. The CDR3 reads CASSQEVWEQVYGYTF. The CDR3 DNA reads as TGCGCCAGCAGCCAAGAAGTCTGGGAACAGGTCTATGGCTACACCTTC.

V gene TRBV20-1 combines with J gene TRBJ2-7; D possibly corresponds to TRBD1 (6 bases). V was cut by 3 bases and J by 6 bases, with 24 bases left in between. Per germline, CDR1 DFQATT and CDR2 SNEGSKA (reference sequence). The CDR3 covers 16 residues. The CDR3 DNA reads as TGCAGTGCTAGGGAAGCACAGGGATCTAATTGGGGCGAGCAGTACTTC. Its protein product is CSAREAQGSNWGEQYF.

The chain carries TRBV9 and TRBJ2-1, with TRBD2 as a possible D gene (6 bases). Germline CDR1 is SGDLS and CDR2 is YYNGEE. Trimming took off 3 bases at V and 5 bases at J, with 18 bases between the two ends. The CDR3 loop spans 16 amino acids. The chain's CDR3 is CASSDLEGLQHNEQFF. CDR3 coding DNA: TGTGCCAGCAGCGACCTAGAGGGACTCCAACACAATGAGCAGTTCTTC.

In its sample, this clonotype was seen a few times. CDR3 sequence (DNA): TGTGCCAGCAGTGAAGCGACAGCCAATAACTATGGCTACACCTTC. This encodes CASSEATANNYGYTF. The genes are TRBV6-1 and TRBJ1-2, with D possibly TRBD1 on 5 matching bases. The CDR3 is 15 amino acids. Trimming shortened V by 0 bases and J by 1 base, and 9 bases separated the two germline ends. The V gene's germline CDR1 is MNHNS and CDR2 SASEGT.

The V gene is TRBV2, the J gene TRBJ2-7; weak D call: TRBD2 (5 bases). This CDR3 comprises 14 residues. CDR1 is SNHLY, CDR2 FYNNEI, per germline. The ends were cut back, 5 bases at V and 0 bases at J, with 11 bases in the middle. CDR3 in amino acids: CASSRGTLSYEQYF. The CDR3 coding sequence is TGTGCCAGCAGTCGGGGAACCCTCTCCTACGAGCAGTACTTC.

This chain links TRBV4-1 with TRBJ2-3; D is uncertain. The CDR3 is 14 amino acids. Per the germline V gene, CDR1 is MGHRA and CDR2 is YSYEKL. Trimming stripped 0 bases from V and 1 base from J, with 5 bases between. The CDR3 sequence: CASSQDLGTDTQYF. The DNA of the CDR3 is TGCGCCAGCAGCCAAGATTTGGGCACAGATACGCAGTATTTT.